This T cell receptor beta chain emerged from a study of identifying expanded T cells in peripheral blood. The data were produced by immunoSEQ multiplex PCR, yet TCRdb's version contains in-frame clones alone and is incomplete. The repertoire holds some 120,000 clones, with around 84% as singletons. J gave up 2 bases and V 5 bases, and 11 bases lay outside the gene matches. The CDR3 has 17 residues. Germline CDR1 is SEHNR and CDR2 is FQNEAQ (reference sequence). In its sample, this clone was seen once. Sequenced material: blood. The sequence was obtained from a person aged 18 to 75 in good health. The chain links TRBV7-9 to TRBJ2-2; 7 bases are a match to TRBD1. DNA of the CDR3: TGTGCCAGCAGCCGCCTTCTGGGACAGACTAACACCGGGGAGCTGTTTTTT. This codes for CASSRLLGQTNTGELFF.